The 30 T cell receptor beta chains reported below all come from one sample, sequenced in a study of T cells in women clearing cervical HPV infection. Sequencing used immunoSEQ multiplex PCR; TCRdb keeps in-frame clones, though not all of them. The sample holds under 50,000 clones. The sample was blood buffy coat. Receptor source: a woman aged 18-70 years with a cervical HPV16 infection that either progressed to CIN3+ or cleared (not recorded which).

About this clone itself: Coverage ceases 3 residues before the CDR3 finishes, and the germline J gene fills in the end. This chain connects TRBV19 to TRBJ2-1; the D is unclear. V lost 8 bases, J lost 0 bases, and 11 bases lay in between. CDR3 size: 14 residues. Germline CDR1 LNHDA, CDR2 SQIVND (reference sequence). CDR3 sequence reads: CASRPGGSYNEQFF. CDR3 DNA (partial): TGTGCCAGTCGACCCGGCGGCTCCTACAATGAG.

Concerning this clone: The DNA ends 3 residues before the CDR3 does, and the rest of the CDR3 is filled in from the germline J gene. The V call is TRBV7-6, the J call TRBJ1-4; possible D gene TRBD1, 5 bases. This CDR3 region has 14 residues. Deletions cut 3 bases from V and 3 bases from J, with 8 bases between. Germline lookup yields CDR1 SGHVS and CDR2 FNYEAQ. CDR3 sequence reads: CASSFAGSNEKLFF. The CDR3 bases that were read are TGTGCCAGCAGCTTTGCAGGGTCTAATGAAAAA.

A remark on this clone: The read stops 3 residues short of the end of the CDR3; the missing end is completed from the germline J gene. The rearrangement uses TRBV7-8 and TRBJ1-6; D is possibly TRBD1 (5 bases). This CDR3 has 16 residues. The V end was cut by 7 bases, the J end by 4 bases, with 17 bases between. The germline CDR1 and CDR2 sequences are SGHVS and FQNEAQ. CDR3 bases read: TGTGCCAGCATCGCAGGGAGGCCCCCTTATAATTCACCC. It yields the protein CASIAGRPPYNSP. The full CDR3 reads CASIAGRPPYNSPLHF.

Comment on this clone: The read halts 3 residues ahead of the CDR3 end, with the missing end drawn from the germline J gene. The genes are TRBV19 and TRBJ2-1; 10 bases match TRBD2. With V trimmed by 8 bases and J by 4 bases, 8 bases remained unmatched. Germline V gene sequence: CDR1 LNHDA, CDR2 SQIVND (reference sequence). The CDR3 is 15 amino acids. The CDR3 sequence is CASSLTSGVYNEQFF. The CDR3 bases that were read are TGTGCCAGTTCTCTTACTAGCGGGGTTTACAATGAG.

The CDR3 region is CAISEFRGLTQETQYF. The covered CDR3 bases are TGTGCCATCAGTGAGTTCAGGGGACTAACCCAAGAGACG. The J gene is TRBJ2-3, the V gene TRBV10-3, with D possibly matching TRBD2 (7 bases). The read gets to within 3 residues of the CDR3 end, and the germline J gene fills in the rest. The germline gives CDR1 ENHRY, CDR2 SYGVKD. CDR3 size: 16 residues.

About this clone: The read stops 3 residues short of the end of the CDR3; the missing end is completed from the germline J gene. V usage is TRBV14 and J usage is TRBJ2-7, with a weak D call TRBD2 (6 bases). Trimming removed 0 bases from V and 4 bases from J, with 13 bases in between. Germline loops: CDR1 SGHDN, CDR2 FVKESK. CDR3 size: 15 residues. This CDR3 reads CASSQDGRGRYEQYF. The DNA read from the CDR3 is TGTGCCAGCAGCCAAGACGGCCGGGGGAGGTACGAG.

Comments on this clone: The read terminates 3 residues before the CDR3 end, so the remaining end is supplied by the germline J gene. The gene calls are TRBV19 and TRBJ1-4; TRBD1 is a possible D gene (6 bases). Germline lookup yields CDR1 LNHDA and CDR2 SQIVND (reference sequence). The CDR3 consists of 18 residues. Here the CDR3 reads CASTPSWGTSSGANVLFF. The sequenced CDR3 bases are TGTGCCAGTACTCCTTCCTGGGGGACAAGCTCTGGGGCCAACGTA.

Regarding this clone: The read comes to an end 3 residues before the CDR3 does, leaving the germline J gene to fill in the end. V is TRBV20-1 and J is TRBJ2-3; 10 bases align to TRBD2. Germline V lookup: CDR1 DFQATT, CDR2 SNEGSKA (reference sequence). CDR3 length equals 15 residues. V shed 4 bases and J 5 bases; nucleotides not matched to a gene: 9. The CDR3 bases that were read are TGCAGTGCTACGCAAGCGGGGGGGCCGATAGATACG. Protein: CSATQAGGPIDT. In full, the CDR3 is CSATQAGGPIDTQYF.

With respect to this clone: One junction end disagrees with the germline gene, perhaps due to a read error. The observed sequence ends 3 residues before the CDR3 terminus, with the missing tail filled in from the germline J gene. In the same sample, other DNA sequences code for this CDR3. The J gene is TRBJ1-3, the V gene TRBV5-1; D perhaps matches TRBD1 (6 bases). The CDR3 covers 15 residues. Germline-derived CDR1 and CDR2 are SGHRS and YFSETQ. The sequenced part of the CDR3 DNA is TGCGCCAGCAGCTTAGCCGGGGGGCTCGGAAACACA. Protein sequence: CASSLAGGLGNT. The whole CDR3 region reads CASSLAGGLGNTIYF. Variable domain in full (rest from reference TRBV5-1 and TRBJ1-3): KAGVTQTPRYLIKTRGQQVTLSCSPISGHRSVSWYQQTPGQGLQFLFEYFSETQRNKGNFPGRFSGRQFSNSRSEMNVSTLELGDSALYLCASSLAGGLGNTIYFGEGSWLTVV.

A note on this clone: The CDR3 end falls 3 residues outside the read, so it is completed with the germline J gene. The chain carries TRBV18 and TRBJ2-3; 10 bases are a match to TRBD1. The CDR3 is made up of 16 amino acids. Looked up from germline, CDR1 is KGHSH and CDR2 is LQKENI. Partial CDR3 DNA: TGTGCCAGCTCAGTCGCCGGGACAGGGGACCATCAGCCG. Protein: CASSVAGTGDHQP. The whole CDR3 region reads CASSVAGTGDHQPQYF. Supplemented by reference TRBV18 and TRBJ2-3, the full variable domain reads NAGVMQNPRHLVRRRGQEARLRCSPMKGHSHVYWYRQLPEEGLKFMVYLQKENIIDESGMPKERFSAEFPKEGPSILRIQQVVRGDSAAYFCASSVAGTGDHQPQYFGPGTRLTVL.

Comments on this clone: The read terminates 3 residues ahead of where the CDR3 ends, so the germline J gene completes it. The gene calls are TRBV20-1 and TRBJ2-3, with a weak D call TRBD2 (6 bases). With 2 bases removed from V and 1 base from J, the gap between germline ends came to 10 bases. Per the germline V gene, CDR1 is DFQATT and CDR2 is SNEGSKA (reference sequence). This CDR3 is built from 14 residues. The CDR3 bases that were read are TGCAGTGCTAGAACTAGCTACGGCACAGATACG. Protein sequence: CSARTSYGTDT. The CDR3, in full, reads CSARTSYGTDTQYF.

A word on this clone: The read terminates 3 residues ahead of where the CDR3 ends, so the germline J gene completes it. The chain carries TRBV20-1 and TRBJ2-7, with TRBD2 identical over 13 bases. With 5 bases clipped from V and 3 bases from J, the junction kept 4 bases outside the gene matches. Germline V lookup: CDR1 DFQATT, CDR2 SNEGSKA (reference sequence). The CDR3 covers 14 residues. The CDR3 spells CSAGLAGAHYEQYF. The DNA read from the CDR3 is TGCAGTGCTGGACTAGCGGGGGCACACTACGAG.

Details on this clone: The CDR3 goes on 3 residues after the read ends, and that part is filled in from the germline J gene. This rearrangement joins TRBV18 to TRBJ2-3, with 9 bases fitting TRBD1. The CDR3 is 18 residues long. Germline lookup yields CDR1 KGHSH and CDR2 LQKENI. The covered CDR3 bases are TGTGCCAGCTCACATCAAGCCCCGGGACAGGGATTCCGAGAGACG. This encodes CASSHQAPGQGFRET. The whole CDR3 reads CASSHQAPGQGFRETQYF.

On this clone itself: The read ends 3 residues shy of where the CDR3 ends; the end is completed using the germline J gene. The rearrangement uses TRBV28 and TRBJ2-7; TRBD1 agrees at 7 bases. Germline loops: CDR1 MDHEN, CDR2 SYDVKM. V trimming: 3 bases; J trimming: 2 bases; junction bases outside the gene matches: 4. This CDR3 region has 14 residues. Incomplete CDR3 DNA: TGTGCCAGCAGTTTTGACAGGGCCCCCTACGAG. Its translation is CASSFDRAPYE. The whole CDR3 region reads CASSFDRAPYEQYF.

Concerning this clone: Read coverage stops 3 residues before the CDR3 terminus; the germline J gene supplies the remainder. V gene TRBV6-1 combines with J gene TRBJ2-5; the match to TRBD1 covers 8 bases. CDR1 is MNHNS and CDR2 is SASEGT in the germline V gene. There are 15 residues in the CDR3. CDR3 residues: CASSGLTGDGGTQYF. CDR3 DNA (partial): TGTGCCAGCAGTGGATTGACAGGGGACGGAGGAACC.

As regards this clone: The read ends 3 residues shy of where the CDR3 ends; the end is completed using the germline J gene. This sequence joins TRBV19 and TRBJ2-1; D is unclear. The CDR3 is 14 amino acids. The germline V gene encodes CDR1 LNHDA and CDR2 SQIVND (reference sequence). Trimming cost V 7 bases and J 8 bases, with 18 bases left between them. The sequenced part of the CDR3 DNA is TGTGCCAGTAAAAGAGGAACCGAAGGGCATGAG. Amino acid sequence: CASKRGTEGHE. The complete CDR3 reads CASKRGTEGHEQFF.

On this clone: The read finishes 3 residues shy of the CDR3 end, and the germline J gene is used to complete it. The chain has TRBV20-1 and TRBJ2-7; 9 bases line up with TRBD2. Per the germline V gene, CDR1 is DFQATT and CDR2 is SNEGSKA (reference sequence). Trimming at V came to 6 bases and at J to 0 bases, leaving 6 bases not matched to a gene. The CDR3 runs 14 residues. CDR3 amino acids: CSAMAGGTSYEQYF. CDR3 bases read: TGCAGTGCGATGGCGGGGGGGACCTCCTACGAG.

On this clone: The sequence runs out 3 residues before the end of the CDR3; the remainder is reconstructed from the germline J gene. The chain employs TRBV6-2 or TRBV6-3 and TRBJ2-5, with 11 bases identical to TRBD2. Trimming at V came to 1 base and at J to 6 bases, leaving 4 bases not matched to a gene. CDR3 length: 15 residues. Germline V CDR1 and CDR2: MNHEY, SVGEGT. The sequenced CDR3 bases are TGTGCCAGCAGTTACTTAACTAGCGGGGGTCAGACC. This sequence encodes CASSYLTSGGQT. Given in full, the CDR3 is CASSYLTSGGQTQYF.

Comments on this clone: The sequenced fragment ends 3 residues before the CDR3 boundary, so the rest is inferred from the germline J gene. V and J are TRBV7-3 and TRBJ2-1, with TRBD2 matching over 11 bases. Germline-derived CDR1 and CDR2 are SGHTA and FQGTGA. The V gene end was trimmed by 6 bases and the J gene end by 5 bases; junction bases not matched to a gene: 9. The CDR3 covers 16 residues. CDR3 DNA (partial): TGTGCCAGCAGGCGCCCTAGCGGGGGGCCGAACAATGAG. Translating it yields CASRRPSGGPNNE. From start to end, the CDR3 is CASRRPSGGPNNEQFF.

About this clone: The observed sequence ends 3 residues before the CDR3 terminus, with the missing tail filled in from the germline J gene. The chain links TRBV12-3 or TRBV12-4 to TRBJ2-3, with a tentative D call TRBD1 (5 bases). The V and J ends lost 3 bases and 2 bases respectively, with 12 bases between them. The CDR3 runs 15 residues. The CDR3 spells CASSLGQSSTDTQYF. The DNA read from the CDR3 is TGTGCCAGCAGTTTGGGGCAGTCCTCCACAGATACG.

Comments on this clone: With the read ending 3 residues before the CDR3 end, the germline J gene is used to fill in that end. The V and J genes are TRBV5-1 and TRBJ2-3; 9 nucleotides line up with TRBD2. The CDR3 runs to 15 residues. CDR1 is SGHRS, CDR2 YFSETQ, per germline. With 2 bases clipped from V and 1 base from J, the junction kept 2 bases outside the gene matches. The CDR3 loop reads CASSLPSGGTDTQYF. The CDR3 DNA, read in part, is TGCGCCAGCAGCTTACCTAGCGGGGGCACAGATACG. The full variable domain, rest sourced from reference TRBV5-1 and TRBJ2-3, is KAGVTQTPRYLIKTRGQQVTLSCSPISGHRSVSWYQQTPGQGLQFLFEYFSETQRNKGNFPGRFSGRQFSNSRSEMNVSTLELGDSALYLCASSLPSGGTDTQYFGPGTRLTVL.

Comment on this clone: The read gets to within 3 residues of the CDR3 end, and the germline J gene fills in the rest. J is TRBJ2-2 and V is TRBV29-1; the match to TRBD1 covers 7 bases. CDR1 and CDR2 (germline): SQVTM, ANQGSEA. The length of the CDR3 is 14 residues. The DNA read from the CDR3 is TGCAGCGTACTAACAGGGGCTGGGGCCAACGTG. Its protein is CSVLTGAGANV. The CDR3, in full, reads CSVLTGAGANVLFF.

The sequenced part of the CDR3 DNA is TGCGCCAGCAGCTACTTGGGGGGGAACACTGAA. This gives the protein CASSYLGGNTE. The full CDR3 reads CASSYLGGNTEAFF. This chain uses TRBV5-1 with TRBJ1-1, with D possibly TRBD1 on 5 matching bases. The CDR3 extends 3 residues past the end of the read, so its final part is completed from the germline J gene. The germline gives CDR1 SGHRS, CDR2 YFSETQ. Trimming took 3 bases from V and 1 from J, leaving 10 bases between them. This CDR3 contains 14 residues.

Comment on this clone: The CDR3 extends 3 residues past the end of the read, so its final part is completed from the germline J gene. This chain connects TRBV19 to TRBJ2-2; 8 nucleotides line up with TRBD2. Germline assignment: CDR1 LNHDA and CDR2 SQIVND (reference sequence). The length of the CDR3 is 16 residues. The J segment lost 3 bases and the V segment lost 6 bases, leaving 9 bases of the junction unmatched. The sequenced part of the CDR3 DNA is TGTGCCAGTAGCCGAGGCGGGGGGTGGGACACCGGGGAG. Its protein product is CASSRGGGWDTGE. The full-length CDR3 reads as CASSRGGGWDTGELFF. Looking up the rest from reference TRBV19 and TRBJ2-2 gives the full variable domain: DGGITQSPKYLFRKEGQNVTLSCEQNLNHDAMYWYRQDPGQGLRLIYYSQIVNDFQKGDIAEGYSVSREKKESFPLTVTSAQKNPTAFYLCASSRGGGWDTGELFFGEGSRLTVL.

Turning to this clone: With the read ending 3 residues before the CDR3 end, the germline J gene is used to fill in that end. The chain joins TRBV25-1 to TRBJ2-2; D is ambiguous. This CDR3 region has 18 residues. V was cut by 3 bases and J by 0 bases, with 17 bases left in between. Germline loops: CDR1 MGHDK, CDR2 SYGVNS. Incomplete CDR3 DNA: TGTGCCAGCAGTGAGGTGGTTGGTGTACAGCCGAACACCGGGGAG. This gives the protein CASSEVVGVQPNTGE. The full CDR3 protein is CASSEVVGVQPNTGELFF.

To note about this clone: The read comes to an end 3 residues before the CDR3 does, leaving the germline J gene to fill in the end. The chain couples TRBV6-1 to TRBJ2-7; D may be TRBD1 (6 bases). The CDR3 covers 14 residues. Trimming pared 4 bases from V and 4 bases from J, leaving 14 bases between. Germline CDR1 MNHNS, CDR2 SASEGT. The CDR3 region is CASSATGTLYEQYF. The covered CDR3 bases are TGTGCCAGCAGTGCCACCGGGACACTATACGAG.

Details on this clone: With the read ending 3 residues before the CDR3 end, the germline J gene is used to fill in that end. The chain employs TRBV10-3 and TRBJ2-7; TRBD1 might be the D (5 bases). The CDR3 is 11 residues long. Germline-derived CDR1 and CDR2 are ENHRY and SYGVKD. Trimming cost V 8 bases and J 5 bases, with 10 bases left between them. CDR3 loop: CAISPGNEQYF. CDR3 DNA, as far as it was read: TGTGCCATCTCTCCAGGGAACGAG.

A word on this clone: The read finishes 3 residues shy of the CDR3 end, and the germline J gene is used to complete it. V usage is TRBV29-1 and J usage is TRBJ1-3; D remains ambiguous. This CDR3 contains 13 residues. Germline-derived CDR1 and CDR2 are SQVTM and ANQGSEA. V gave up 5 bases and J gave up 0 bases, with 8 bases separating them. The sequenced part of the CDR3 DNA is TGCAGCGTTCTTGAGGTCTCTGGAAACACC. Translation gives CSVLEVSGNT. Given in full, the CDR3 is CSVLEVSGNTIYF.

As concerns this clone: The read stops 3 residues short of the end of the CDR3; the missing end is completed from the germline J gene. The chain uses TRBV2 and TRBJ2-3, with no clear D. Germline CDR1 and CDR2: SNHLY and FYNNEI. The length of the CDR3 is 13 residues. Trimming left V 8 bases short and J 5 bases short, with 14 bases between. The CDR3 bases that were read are TGTGCCAGCCGGGTGGTTCCCGGAGATACG. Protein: CASRVVPGDT. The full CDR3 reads CASRVVPGDTQYF.

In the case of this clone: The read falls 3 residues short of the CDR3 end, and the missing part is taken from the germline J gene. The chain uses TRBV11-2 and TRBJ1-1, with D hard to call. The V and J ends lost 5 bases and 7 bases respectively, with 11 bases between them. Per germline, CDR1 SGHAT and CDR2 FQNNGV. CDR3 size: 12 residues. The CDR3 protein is CASSRGPNEAFF. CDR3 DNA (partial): TGTGCCAGCAGCCGAGGGCCCAATGAA.